Listed below are T cell receptor beta chains from one sample, sequenced in a study of blood T cells in healthy people across ages. TCRdb re-called the 5' RACE reads through MiXCR, storing one row per CDR3 protein. Of about 1.1 million distinct CDR3 sequences listed, around two fifths are singletons. Sequencing used blood. All receptors come from a man younger than 35 in good health. CDR3s include the opening cysteine and the closing phenylalanine or tryptophan. The order of the fields is D gene, J gene, V gene, clone size, CDR3 DNA, CDR3 protein. A D gene is named only where the DNA matches it firmly. For some rows the clone size is stated as once, few or many, or as a class when expanded; others skip it.

D gene: .; J gene: TRBJ2-1; V gene: TRBV4-3; clone size: .; CDR3 DNA: TGCGCCAGCAGCCAGGGTACAGGGCCTTTCAATGAGCAGTTCTTC; CDR3 protein: CASSQGTGPFNEQFF
D gene: .; J gene: TRBJ1-1; V gene: TRBV4-3; clone size: .; CDR3 DNA: TGCGCCAGCAGCCAAGAATTATGGACTGAAGCTTTCTTT; CDR3 protein: CASSQELWTEAFF
D gene: .; J gene: TRBJ2-2; V gene: TRBV4-3; clone size: .; CDR3 DNA: TGCGCCAGCAGCCGCGAATCCTTAGGGACTAACACCGGGGAGCTGTTTTTT; CDR3 protein: CASSRESLGTNTGELFF
D gene: TRBD2; J gene: TRBJ2-1; V gene: TRBV3-1; clone size: .; CDR3 DNA: TGTGCCAGCAGCCCCTATAACGGGGGGGTAAATGAGCAGTTCTTC; CDR3 protein: CASSPYNGGVNEQFF
D gene: .; J gene: TRBJ2-7; V gene: TRBV5-6; clone size: few; CDR3 DNA: TGTGCCAGCAGCCCCTATACAGGGCCGTCCTACAATGAGCAGTACTTC; CDR3 protein: CASSPYTGPSYNEQYF
D gene: .; J gene: TRBJ2-7; V gene: TRBV7-9; clone size: few; CDR3 DNA: TGTGCCAGCAGCTTAAGAGGACAGAGCTCCTACGAGCAGTACTTC; CDR3 protein: CASSLRGQSSYEQYF
D gene: .; J gene: TRBJ2-5; V gene: TRBV6-1; clone size: .; CDR3 DNA: TGTGCCAGCAGTGATTCATTCGGGCTTGTAAAGACCCAGTACTTC; CDR3 protein: CASSDSFGLVKTQYF
D gene: TRBD2; J gene: TRBJ2-4; V gene: TRBV4-2; clone size: .; CDR3 DNA: TGTGCCAGCAGCCAATTTACGCTAGCGGGGGCCAAAAACATTCAGTACTTC; CDR3 protein: CASSQFTLAGAKNIQYF
D gene: TRBD1; J gene: TRBJ2-7; V gene: TRBV20-1; clone size: .; CDR3 DNA: TGCAGTGCTAGCTTCGGACAGGGAGCCTACGAGCAGTACTTC; CDR3 protein: CSASFGQGAYEQYF
D gene: .; J gene: TRBJ1-1; V gene: TRBV7-2; clone size: .; CDR3 DNA: TGTGCCAGCTCCATTGGGAGGTCACAGGCTTTCTTT; CDR3 protein: CASSIGRSQAFF
D gene: .; J gene: TRBJ1-5; V gene: TRBV6-2/TRBV6-3; clone size: few; CDR3 DNA: TGTGCCAGCAGTTACTCCCAAAGCGATCAGCCCCAGCATTTT; CDR3 protein: CASSYSQSDQPQHF
D gene: .; J gene: TRBJ2-7; V gene: TRBV20-1; clone size: few; CDR3 DNA: TGCAGTGCTAGAGCCCAGGGACAAAACTCCTACGAGCAGTACTTC; CDR3 protein: CSARAQGQNSYEQYF
D gene: .; J gene: TRBJ1-5; V gene: TRBV9; clone size: .; CDR3 DNA: TGTGCCAGCAGCCCAGGTGGGGTGGGCAATCAGCCCCAGCATTTT; CDR3 protein: CASSPGGVGNQPQHF
D gene: TRBD1; J gene: TRBJ1-3; V gene: TRBV7-2; clone size: .; CDR3 DNA: TGTGCCAGCAGCTTGGGGACAGGGGCAAACACCATATATTTT; CDR3 protein: CASSLGTGANTIYF
D gene: .; J gene: TRBJ2-5; V gene: TRBV18; clone size: .; CDR3 DNA: TGTGCCAGCTCACCAGCGATCGAAGAGACCCAGTACTTC; CDR3 protein: CASSPAIEETQYF
D gene: .; J gene: TRBJ2-3; V gene: TRBV28; clone size: few; CDR3 DNA: TGTGCCAGCGGCGCACCGGGGGGCGCGGACACAGATACGCAGTATTTT; CDR3 protein: CASGAPGGADTDTQYF
D gene: .; J gene: TRBJ2-1; V gene: TRBV5-1; clone size: .; CDR3 DNA: TGCGCCAGCAGCTGGGAGAGTCAAGAGACCCAGTTCTTC; CDR3 protein: CASSWESQETQFF
D gene: TRBD2; J gene: TRBJ2-1; V gene: TRBV12-3/TRBV12-4; clone size: .; CDR3 DNA: TGTGCCAGCACCATAGCGGGAGGGCCGGACAATGAGCAGTTCTTC; CDR3 protein: CASTIAGGPDNEQFF
D gene: .; J gene: TRBJ1-1; V gene: TRBV4-2; clone size: few; CDR3 DNA: TGTGCCAGCAGCTCACGCTCCGGGAAAATAAATGAAGCTTTCTTT; CDR3 protein: CASSSRSGKINEAFF
D gene: TRBD2; J gene: TRBJ2-5; V gene: TRBV10-3; clone size: .; CDR3 DNA: TGTGCCATCAGTGAAAGGGGGACTAGGAGAACTGAACAAGAGACCCAGTACTTC; CDR3 protein: CAISERGTRRTEQETQYF
D gene: .; J gene: TRBJ1-1; V gene: TRBV27; clone size: .; CDR3 DNA: TGTGCCAGCAGTAACACAGGGTCCGGGTACACTGAAGCTTTCTTT; CDR3 protein: CASSNTGSGYTEAFF
D gene: TRBD2; J gene: TRBJ2-7; V gene: TRBV4-2; clone size: .; CDR3 DNA: TGTGCCAGCAGCCAAGTCTCTGGACTAGCGAGCGAGCAGTACTTC; CDR3 protein: CASSQVSGLASEQYF
D gene: .; J gene: TRBJ1-4; V gene: TRBV20-1; clone size: .; CDR3 DNA: TGCAGTGCTAGAGAGCGGGGGAGCCCTAATGAAAAACTGTTTTTT; CDR3 protein: CSARERGSPNEKLFF
D gene: .; J gene: TRBJ2-7; V gene: TRBV3-1; clone size: .; CDR3 DNA: TGTGCCAGCAGCCAGGGACATAACATCGGCTACGAGCAGTACTTC; CDR3 protein: CASSQGHNIGYEQYF
D gene: .; J gene: TRBJ2-2; V gene: TRBV10-3; clone size: .; CDR3 DNA: TGTGCCATCAGTGAGTCGTCCAGGCCCAACACCGGGGAGCTGTTTTTT; CDR3 protein: CAISESSRPNTGELFF
D gene: TRBD1; J gene: TRBJ1-2; V gene: TRBV29-1; clone size: many; CDR3 DNA: TGCAGCGCCGAGGGACAGGGATCCCTCTATGGCTACACCTTC; CDR3 protein: CSAEGQGSLYGYTF
D gene: .; J gene: TRBJ2-2; V gene: TRBV12-3/TRBV12-4; clone size: few; CDR3 DNA: TGTGCCAGCAGTTTATACGGGTCCCAAAACACCGGGGAGCTGTTTTTT; CDR3 protein: CASSLYGSQNTGELFF
D gene: .; J gene: TRBJ1-2; V gene: TRBV10-3; clone size: many; CDR3 DNA: TGTGCCATCAAAGCCAGGAACTATGGCTACACCTTC; CDR3 protein: CAIKARNYGYTF
D gene: .; J gene: TRBJ1-2; V gene: TRBV4-3; clone size: .; CDR3 DNA: TGCGCCAGCAGCCAAGTTCTCGGAGGGAACTATGGCTACACCTTC; CDR3 protein: CASSQVLGGNYGYTF
D gene: .; J gene: TRBJ1-5; V gene: TRBV4-3; clone size: few; CDR3 DNA: TGCGCCAGCAGCCAAGATATCTCAGGCGGCGGTTATAGCAATCAGCCCCAGCATTTT; CDR3 protein: CASSQDISGGGYSNQPQHF
D gene: .; J gene: TRBJ2-7; V gene: TRBV20-1; clone size: .; CDR3 DNA: TGCAGTGCTAGAGAGGAAATGGGCATAACCTACGAGCAGTACTTC; CDR3 protein: CSAREEMGITYEQYF
D gene: .; J gene: TRBJ1-6; V gene: TRBV6-5; clone size: .; CDR3 DNA: TGTGCCAGCAGTTACTCGATCATTTCACCCCTCCACTTT; CDR3 protein: CASSYSIISPLHF
D gene: .; J gene: TRBJ1-2; V gene: TRBV7-2; clone size: few; CDR3 DNA: TGTGCCAGCAGCCCTAGGACAGAAAGCTACACCTTC; CDR3 protein: CASSPRTESYTF
D gene: .; J gene: TRBJ1-4; V gene: TRBV7-3; clone size: few; CDR3 DNA: TGTGCCAGCAGCTTAACGAGGGCCAACAATGAAAAACTGTTTTTT; CDR3 protein: CASSLTRANNEKLFF
D gene: TRBD2; J gene: TRBJ2-1; V gene: TRBV4-3; clone size: .; CDR3 DNA: TGCGCCAGCAGCCAAGGAAGAGCGGGGGGGCTTGAGCAGTTCTTC; CDR3 protein: CASSQGRAGGLEQFF
D gene: .; J gene: TRBJ1-1; V gene: TRBV10-3; clone size: .; CDR3 DNA: TGTGCCATCAGTGCGGACAGCCCTCTGAACACTGAAGCTTTCTTT; CDR3 protein: CAISADSPLNTEAFF
D gene: .; J gene: TRBJ1-2; V gene: TRBV20-1; clone size: .; CDR3 DNA: TGCAGTGCCGTCGGGACACTCACTAACTATGGCTACACCTTC; CDR3 protein: CSAVGTLTNYGYTF
D gene: .; J gene: TRBJ2-3; V gene: TRBV5-1; clone size: few; CDR3 DNA: TGCGCCAGCAGGTCGAGCGGGGATACGCAGTATTTT; CDR3 protein: CASRSSGDTQYF
D gene: .; J gene: TRBJ2-1; V gene: TRBV4-2; clone size: .; CDR3 DNA: TGTGCCAGCAGCCAAGAGCTTTCCAGGTGGGGCAATGAGCAGTTCTTC; CDR3 protein: CASSQELSRWGNEQFF
D gene: .; J gene: TRBJ1-2; V gene: TRBV2; clone size: few; CDR3 DNA: TGTGCCAGCATTGATTTTCACAATGGCTACACCTTC; CDR3 protein: CASIDFHNGYTF
D gene: .; J gene: TRBJ1-2; V gene: TRBV6-5; clone size: .; CDR3 DNA: TGTGCCAGCAGCCGACAGGCCCTCTATGGCTACACCTTC; CDR3 protein: CASSRQALYGYTF
D gene: TRBD1; J gene: TRBJ2-7; V gene: TRBV5-1; clone size: few; CDR3 DNA: TGCGCCAGCTTGTCAAACTCGGACAGGGGCCAGCAGTACTTC; CDR3 protein: CASLSNSDRGQQYF
D gene: .; J gene: TRBJ2-4; V gene: TRBV4-1; clone size: few; CDR3 DNA: TGCGCCAGCAGCCAAGAGGGGGCTAGCGCGGACATTCAGTACTTC; CDR3 protein: CASSQEGASADIQYF
D gene: TRBD2; J gene: TRBJ2-3; V gene: TRBV7-2; clone size: .; CDR3 DNA: TGTGCCAGCAGCTTAAGGGGACTAGCGGGAGGCAGCACAGATACGCAGTATTTT; CDR3 protein: CASSLRGLAGGSTDTQYF
D gene: .; J gene: TRBJ1-6; V gene: TRBV11-2; clone size: few; CDR3 DNA: TGTGCCAGCAGCTTACTGGCGGGGCAGGATAATTCACCCCTCCACTTT; CDR3 protein: CASSLLAGQDNSPLHF
D gene: TRBD1; J gene: TRBJ2-2; V gene: TRBV9; clone size: .; CDR3 DNA: TGTGCCAGCAGCGTAGAGGAGCCGGGACAGGTGAACACCGGGGGGCTGTTTTTT; CDR3 protein: CASSVEEPGQVNTGGLFF
D gene: .; J gene: TRBJ2-1; V gene: TRBV4-2; clone size: .; CDR3 DNA: TGTGCCAGCAGCCAAGAGGTCGGGAGCTCCTACAATGAGCAGTTCTTC; CDR3 protein: CASSQEVGSSYNEQFF
D gene: .; J gene: TRBJ2-1; V gene: TRBV20-1; clone size: .; CDR3 DNA: TGCAGTGCTAGAGACGGAGCGCTCACCTTCTACAATGAGCAGTTCTTC; CDR3 protein: CSARDGALTFYNEQFF
D gene: .; J gene: TRBJ2-2; V gene: TRBV5-1; clone size: .; CDR3 DNA: TGCGCCAGCAGCCCCTTTGCAGGGCCTTACACCGGGGAGCTGTTTTTT; CDR3 protein: CASSPFAGPYTGELFF
D gene: .; J gene: TRBJ1-5; V gene: TRBV4-3; clone size: few; CDR3 DNA: TGCGCCAGCAGCCAAGAGGAAAGGGATTGGCCCCAGCATTTT; CDR3 protein: CASSQEERDWPQHF
D gene: .; J gene: TRBJ2-6; V gene: TRBV28; clone size: .; CDR3 DNA: TGTGCCAGCAGCTCCCTAACGAGGGGCTCTGGGGCCAACGTCCTGACTTTC; CDR3 protein: CASSSLTRGSGANVLTF
D gene: .; J gene: TRBJ2-2; V gene: TRBV20-1; clone size: few; CDR3 DNA: TGCAGTGCCGCACTAGGGGCCACCGGGGAGCTGTTTTTT; CDR3 protein: CSAALGATGELFF